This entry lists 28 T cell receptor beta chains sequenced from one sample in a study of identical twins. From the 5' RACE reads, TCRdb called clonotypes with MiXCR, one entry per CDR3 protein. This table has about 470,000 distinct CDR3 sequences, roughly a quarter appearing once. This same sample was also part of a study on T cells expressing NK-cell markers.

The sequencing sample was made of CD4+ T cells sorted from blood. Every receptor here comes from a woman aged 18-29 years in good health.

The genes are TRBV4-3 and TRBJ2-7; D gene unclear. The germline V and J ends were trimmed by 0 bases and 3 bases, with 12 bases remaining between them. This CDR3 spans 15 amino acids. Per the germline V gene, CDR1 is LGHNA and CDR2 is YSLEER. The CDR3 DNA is TGCGCCAGCAGCCAAGATAGTCTGCGAAACTACGAGCAGTACTTC. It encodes CASSQDSLRNYEQYF.

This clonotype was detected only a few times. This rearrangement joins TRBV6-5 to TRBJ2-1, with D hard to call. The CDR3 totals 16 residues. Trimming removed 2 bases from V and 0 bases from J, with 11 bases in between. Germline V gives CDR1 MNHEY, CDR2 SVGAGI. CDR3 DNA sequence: TGTGCCAGCAGTTACAGAAGGGCCTCCTCCTACAATGAGCAGTTCTTC. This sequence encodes CASSYRRASSYNEQFF.

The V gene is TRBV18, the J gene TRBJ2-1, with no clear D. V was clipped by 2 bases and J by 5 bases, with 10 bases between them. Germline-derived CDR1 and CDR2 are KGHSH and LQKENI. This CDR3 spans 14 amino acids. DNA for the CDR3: TGTGCCAGCTCACCAACGAACACCAACAATGAGCAGTTCTTC. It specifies CASSPTNTNNEQFF.

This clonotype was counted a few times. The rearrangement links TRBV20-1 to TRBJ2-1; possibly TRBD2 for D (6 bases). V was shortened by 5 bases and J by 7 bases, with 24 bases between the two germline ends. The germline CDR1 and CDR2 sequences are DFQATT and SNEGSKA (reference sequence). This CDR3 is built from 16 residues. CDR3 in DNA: TGCAGTGCTTTTAGGGGAGTTGGGGTCCGGGGGAATGAGCAGTTCTTC. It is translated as CSAFRGVGVRGNEQFF.

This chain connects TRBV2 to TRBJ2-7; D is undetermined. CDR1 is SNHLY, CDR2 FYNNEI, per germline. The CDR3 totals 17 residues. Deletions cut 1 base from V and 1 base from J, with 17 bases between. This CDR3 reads CASSEGDGGLHSYEQYF. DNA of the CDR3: TGTGCCAGCAGTGAAGGGGATGGCGGCTTGCATTCCTACGAGCAGTACTTC.

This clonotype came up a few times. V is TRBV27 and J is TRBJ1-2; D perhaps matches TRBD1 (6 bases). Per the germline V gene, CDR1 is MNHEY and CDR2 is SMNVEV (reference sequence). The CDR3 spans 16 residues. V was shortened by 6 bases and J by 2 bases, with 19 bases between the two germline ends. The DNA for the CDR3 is TGTGCCAGCAGGGCACGTGGGACCAGGGGAAACTATGGCTACACCTTC. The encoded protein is CASRARGTRGNYGYTF.

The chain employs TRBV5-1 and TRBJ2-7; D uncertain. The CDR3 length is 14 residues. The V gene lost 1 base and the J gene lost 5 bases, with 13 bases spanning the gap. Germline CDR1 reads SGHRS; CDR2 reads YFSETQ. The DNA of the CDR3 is TGCGCCAGCAGCTTGTTGGCCCGAATGGACGAGCAGTACTTC. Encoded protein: CASSLLARMDEQYF.

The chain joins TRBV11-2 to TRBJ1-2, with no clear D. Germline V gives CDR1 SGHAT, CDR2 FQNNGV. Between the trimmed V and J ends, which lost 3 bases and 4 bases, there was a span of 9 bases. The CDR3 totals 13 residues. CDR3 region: CASSLSRSYGYTF. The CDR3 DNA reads TGTGCCAGCAGCTTGAGCAGGAGCTATGGCTACACCTTC.

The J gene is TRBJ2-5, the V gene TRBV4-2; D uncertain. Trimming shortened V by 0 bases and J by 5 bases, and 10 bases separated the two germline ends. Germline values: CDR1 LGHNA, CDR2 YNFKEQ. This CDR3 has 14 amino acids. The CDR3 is CASSQEGARETQYF. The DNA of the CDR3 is TGTGCCAGCAGCCAAGAAGGAGCGAGGGAGACCCAGTACTTC.

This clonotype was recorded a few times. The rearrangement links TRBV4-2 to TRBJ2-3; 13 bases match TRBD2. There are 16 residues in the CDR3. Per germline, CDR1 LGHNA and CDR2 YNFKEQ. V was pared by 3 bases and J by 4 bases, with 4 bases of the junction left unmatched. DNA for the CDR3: TGTGCCAGCAGCCATACCACTAGCGGGGGGGCAGATACGCAGTATTTT. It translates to CASSHTTSGGADTQYF.

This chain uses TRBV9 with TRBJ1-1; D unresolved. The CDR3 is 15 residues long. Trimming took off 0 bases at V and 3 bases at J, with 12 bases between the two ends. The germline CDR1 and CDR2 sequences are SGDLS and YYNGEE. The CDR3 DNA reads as TGTGCCAGCAGCGTAGGTGCGGGGATGGACACTGAAGCTTTCTTT. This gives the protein CASSVGAGMDTEAFF.

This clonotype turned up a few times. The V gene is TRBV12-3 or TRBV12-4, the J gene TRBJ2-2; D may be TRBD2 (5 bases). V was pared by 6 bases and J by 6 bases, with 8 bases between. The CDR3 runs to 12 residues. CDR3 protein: CASSSLAGELFF. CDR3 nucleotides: TGTGCCAGCAGCTCACTAGCCGGGGAGCTGTTTTTT.

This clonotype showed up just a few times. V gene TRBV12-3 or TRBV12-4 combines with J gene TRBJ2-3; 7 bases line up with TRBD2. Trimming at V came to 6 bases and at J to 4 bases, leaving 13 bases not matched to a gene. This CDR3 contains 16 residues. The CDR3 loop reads CASRPLMGRAPDTQYF. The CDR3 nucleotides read TGTGCCAGCAGACCCCTAATGGGGAGGGCCCCAGATACGCAGTATTTT.

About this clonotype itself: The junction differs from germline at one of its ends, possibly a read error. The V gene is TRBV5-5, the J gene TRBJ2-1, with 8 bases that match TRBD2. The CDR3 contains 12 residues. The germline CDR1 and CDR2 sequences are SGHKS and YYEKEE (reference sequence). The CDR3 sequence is CASSFDFSGTNF. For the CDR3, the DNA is TGTGCCAGCAGTTTCGATTTTAGCGGGACAAACTTC. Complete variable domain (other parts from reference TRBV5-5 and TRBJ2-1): DAGVTQSPTHLIKTRGQQVTLRCSPISGHKSVSWYQQVLGQGPQFIFQYYEKEERGRGNFPDRFSARQFPNYSSELNVNALLLGDSALYLCASSFDFSGTNFGPGTRLTVL.

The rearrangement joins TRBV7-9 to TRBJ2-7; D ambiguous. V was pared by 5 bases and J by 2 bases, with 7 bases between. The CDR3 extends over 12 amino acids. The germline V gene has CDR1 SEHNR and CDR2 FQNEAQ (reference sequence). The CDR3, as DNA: TGTGCCAGCAGCCCGACAACCTACGAGCAGTACTTC. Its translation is CASSPTTYEQYF. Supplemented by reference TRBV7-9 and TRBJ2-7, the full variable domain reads DTGVSQNPRHKITKRGQNVTFRCDPISEHNRLYWYRQTLGQGPEFLTYFQNEAQLEKSRLLSDRFSAERPKGSFSTLEIQRTEQGDSAMYLCASSPTTYEQYFGPGTRLTVT.

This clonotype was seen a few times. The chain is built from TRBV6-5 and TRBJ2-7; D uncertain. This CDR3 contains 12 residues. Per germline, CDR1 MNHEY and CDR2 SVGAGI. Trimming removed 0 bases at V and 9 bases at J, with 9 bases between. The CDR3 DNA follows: TGTGCCAGCAGTTACTCAGGGTTAGGGCAGTACTTC. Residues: CASSYSGLGQYF.

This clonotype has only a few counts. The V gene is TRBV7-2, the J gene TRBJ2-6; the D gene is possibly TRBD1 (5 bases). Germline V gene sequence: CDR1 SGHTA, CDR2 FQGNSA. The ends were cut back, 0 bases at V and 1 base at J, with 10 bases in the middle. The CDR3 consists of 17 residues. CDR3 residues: CASSLARVRSGANVLTF. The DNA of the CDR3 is TGTGCCAGCAGCTTAGCCAGGGTTAGGTCTGGGGCCAACGTCCTGACTTTC.

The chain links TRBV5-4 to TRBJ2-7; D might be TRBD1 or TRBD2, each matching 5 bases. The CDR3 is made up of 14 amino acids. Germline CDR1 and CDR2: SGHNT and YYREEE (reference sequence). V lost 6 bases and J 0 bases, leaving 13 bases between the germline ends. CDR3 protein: CASTLPGPSYEQYF. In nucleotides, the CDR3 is TGTGCCAGCACCCTACCGGGACCCTCCTACGAGCAGTACTTC.

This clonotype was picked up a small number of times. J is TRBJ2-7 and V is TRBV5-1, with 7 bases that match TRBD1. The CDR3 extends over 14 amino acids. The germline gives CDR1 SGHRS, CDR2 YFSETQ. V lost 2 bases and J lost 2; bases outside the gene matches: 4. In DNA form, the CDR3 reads TGCGCCAGCAGCTTCACGGGACAGCCCTACGAGCAGTACTTC. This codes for CASSFTGQPYEQYF.

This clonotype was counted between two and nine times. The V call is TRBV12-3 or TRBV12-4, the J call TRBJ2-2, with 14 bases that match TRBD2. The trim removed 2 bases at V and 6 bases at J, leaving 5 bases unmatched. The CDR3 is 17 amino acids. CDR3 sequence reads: CASSLRTSGRSAGELFF. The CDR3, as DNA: TGTGCCAGCAGTTTAAGGACTAGCGGGAGGAGTGCCGGGGAGCTGTTTTTT.

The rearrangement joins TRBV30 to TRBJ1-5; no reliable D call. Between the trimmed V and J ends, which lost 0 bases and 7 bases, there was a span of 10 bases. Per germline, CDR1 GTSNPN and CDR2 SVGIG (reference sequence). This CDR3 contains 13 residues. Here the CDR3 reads CAWSVHHGQPQHF. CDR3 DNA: TGTGCCTGGAGTGTACACCACGGGCAGCCCCAGCATTTT. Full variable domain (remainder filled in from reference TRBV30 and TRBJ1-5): SQTIHQWPATLVQPVGSPLSLECTVEGTSNPNLYWYRQAAGRGLQLLFYSVGIGQISSEVPQNLSASRPQDRQFILSSKKLLLSDSGFYLCAWSVHHGQPQHFGDGTRLSIL.

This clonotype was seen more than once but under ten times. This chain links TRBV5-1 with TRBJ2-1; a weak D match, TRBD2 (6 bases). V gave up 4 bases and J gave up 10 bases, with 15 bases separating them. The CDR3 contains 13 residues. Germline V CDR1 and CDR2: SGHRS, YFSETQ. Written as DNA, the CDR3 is TGCGCCAGCAGCCGACTACTAGCTGACGAGCAGTTCTTC. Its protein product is CASSRLLADEQFF.

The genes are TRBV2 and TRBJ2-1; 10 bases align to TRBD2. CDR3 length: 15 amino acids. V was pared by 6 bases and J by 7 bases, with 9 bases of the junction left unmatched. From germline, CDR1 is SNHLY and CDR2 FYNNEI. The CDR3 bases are TGTGCCAGCAGAGGACTAGCGGCGGGGAGGAATGAGCAGTTCTTC. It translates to CASRGLAAGRNEQFF.

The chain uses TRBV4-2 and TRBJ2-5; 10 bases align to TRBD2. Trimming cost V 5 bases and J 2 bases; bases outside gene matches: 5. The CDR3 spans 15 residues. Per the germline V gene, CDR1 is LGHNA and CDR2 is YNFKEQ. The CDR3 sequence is CASSLGLARQETQYF. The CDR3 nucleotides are TGTGCCAGCAGCTTGGGACTAGCGAGACAAGAGACCCAGTACTTC.

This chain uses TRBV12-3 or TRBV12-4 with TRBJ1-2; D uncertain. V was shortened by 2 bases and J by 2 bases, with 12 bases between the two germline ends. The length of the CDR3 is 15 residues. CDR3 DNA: TGTGCCAGCAGTTTACAGGCTTACTACAACTATGGCTACACCTTC. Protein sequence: CASSLQAYYNYGYTF.

Written as DNA, the CDR3 is TGTGCCAGCAGCTTCCTGGCAGATAACGAGCAGTACTTC. As protein: CASSFLADNEQYF. The V and J genes are TRBV7-2 and TRBJ2-7; D remains unclear. The V gene lost 3 bases and the J gene lost 5 bases, with 11 bases spanning the gap. This CDR3 spans 13 amino acids. Germline values: CDR1 SGHTA, CDR2 FQGNSA.

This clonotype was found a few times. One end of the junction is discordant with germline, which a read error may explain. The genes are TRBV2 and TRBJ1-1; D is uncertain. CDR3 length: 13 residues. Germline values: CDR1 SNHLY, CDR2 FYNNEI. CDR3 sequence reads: CVSSEEVGTEAFF. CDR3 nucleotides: TGTGTCAGCAGTGAAGAAGTGGGAACTGAAGCTTTCTTT.

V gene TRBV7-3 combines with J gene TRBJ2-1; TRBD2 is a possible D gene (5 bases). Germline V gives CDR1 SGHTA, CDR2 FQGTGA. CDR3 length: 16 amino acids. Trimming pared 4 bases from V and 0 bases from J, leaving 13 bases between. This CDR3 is CASSSLAFSSYNEQFF. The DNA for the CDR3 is TGTGCCAGCAGCTCGCTAGCCTTCAGCTCCTACAATGAGCAGTTCTTC.